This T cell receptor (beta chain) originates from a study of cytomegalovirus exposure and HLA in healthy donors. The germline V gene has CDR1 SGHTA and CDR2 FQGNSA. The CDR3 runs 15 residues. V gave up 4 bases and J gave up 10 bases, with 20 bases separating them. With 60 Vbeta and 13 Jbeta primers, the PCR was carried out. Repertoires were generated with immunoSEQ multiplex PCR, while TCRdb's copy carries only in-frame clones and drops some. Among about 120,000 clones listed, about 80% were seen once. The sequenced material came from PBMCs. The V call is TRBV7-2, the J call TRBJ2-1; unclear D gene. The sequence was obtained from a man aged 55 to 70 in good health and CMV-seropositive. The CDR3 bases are TGTGCCAGCAGCTACCCCCGACACGCGTCTGGGGAGCAGTTCTTC. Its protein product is CASSYPRHASGEQFF.